The 26 T cell receptor beta chains listed next were all sequenced from one sample in a study of blood T cell repertoires in COVID-19. Data came from immunoSEQ multiplex PCR; TCRdb stores just in-frame clones and leaves some out. This table has tens of thousands of clones, about 90% appearing once. Sequencing input: peripheral blood. The receptors originated from a woman older than 75 with active or convalescent COVID-19.

This clone was observed once. V is TRBV7-3 and J is TRBJ2-6; 7 nucleotides agree with TRBD1. V lost 2 bases and J lost 2; bases outside the gene matches: 0. This CDR3 region has 15 residues. The V gene's germline CDR1 is SGHTA and CDR2 FQGTGA. The CDR3 spells CASSLQGAGANVLTF. In DNA, the CDR3 is TGTGCCAGCAGCTTACAGGGGGCTGGGGCCAACGTCCTGACTTTC.

This clone was detected once. The V gene is TRBV2, the J gene TRBJ2-5; TRBD2 aligns across 13 bases. The CDR3 totals 14 residues. The germline V gene has CDR1 SNHLY and CDR2 FYNNEI. V lost 8 bases, J lost 3 bases, and 3 bases stayed unmatched. The CDR3 loop reads CASGGTSGEETQYF. The CDR3 DNA follows: TGTGCCAGCGGGGGGACTAGCGGGGAAGAGACCCAGTACTTC.

The chain recombines TRBV2 with TRBJ1-2; TRBD1 matches at 7 bases. The CDR3 is 11 amino acids. Germline lookup yields CDR1 SNHLY and CDR2 FYNNEI. V lost 7 bases to trimming and J lost 7 bases; unmatched junction nucleotides: 3. For the CDR3, the DNA is TGTGCCAGCAAAGACAGGGCTGGCTACACCTTC. Its protein product is CASKDRAGYTF.

V usage is TRBV19 and J usage is TRBJ2-5; a weak D match, TRBD1 (5 bases). The CDR3 consists of 14 residues. V lost 9 bases to trimming and J lost 4 bases, with 18 bases between them. Germline-derived CDR1 and CDR2 are LNHDA and SQIVND (reference sequence). The DNA for the CDR3 is TGTGCCAGCCGCCCCAGGGAAGGCCGAGAGACCCAGTACTTC. Translation: CASRPREGRETQYF.

CDR3: CASSLLEGSVEAFF. DNA for the CDR3: TGCGCCAGCAGCTTGTTGGAGGGTTCGGTTGAAGCTTTCTTT. The rearrangement uses TRBV5-1 and TRBJ1-1; D is unclear. This CDR3 is built from 14 residues. V was cut by 1 base and J by 7 bases, with 14 bases left in between. CDR1 is SGHRS, CDR2 YFSETQ, per germline.

The chain links TRBV5-1 to TRBJ1-4; D call uncertain. Germline CDR1 SGHRS, CDR2 YFSETQ. V was shortened by 0 bases and J by 5 bases, with 11 bases between the two germline ends. The CDR3 is made up of 15 amino acids. The CDR3 DNA is TGCGCCAGCAGCTTGGGGTCTGGCCGCAATGAAAAACTGTTTTTT. It translates to CASSLGSGRNEKLFF.

V usage is TRBV2 and J usage is TRBJ2-3, with 8 bases lining up with TRBD1. The CDR3 loop spans 15 amino acids. Looked up from germline, CDR1 is SNHLY and CDR2 is FYNNEI. Trimming took 6 bases from V and 0 from J; bases not matched to a gene: 5. The CDR3 region has the DNA TGTGCCAGCAGGAACCGACAGGGGAGCACAGATACGCAGTATTTT. As protein: CASRNRQGSTDTQYF.

This clone showed up just a few times. The gene calls are TRBV11-2 and TRBJ1-1; D is unresolved. Between the trimmed V and J ends, which lost 5 bases and 0 bases, there was a span of 7 bases. There are 13 residues in the CDR3. Germline loops: CDR1 SGHAT, CDR2 FQNNGV. The CDR3 DNA reads TGTGCCAGCAGCAATGGGCTGAACACTGAAGCTTTCTTT. Protein sequence: CASSNGLNTEAFF.

This rearrangement joins TRBV5-1 to TRBJ1-1, with 8 bases lining up with TRBD1. The germline V gene encodes CDR1 SGHRS and CDR2 YFSETQ. The junction had 7 bases not matched to a gene; V was cut back by 5 bases and J by 4 bases. The CDR3 sequence is 14 residues long. This CDR3 reads CASSKRQGATEAFF. In nucleotides, the CDR3 is TGCGCCAGCAGTAAACGGCAGGGGGCCACTGAAGCTTTCTTT.

The genes are TRBV27 and TRBJ1-6; tentative D call: TRBD1 (6 bases). The CDR3 covers 14 residues. V gave up 6 bases and J gave up 6 bases, with 12 bases separating them. The germline gives CDR1 MNHEY, CDR2 SMNVEV (reference sequence). CDR3 in amino acids: CASRNRASNSPLHF. The CDR3 bases are TGTGCCAGCAGAAACAGGGCTAGTAATTCACCCCTCCACTTT.

This clone was counted a single time. The rearrangement links TRBV5-4 to TRBJ2-7; TRBD2 agrees at 8 bases. This CDR3 has 15 amino acids. V shed 4 bases and J 2 bases; nucleotides not matched to a gene: 8. Looked up from germline, CDR1 is SGHNT and CDR2 is YYREEE (reference sequence). CDR3: CASSVPQAGAYEQYF. The CDR3 nucleotides are TGTGCCAGCAGCGTCCCTCAAGCGGGAGCCTACGAGCAGTACTTC.

V usage is TRBV5-1 and J usage is TRBJ2-5; tentative D call: TRBD2 (6 bases). This CDR3 contains 15 residues. Looked up from germline, CDR1 is SGHRS and CDR2 is YFSETQ. Trimming took 3 bases from V and 1 from J, leaving 13 bases between them. The CDR3 nucleotides are TGCGCCAGCAGCTCCGGAAGCGGGTCCCAAGAGACCCAGTACTTC. Translated, it gives CASSSGSGSQETQYF.

This chain joins TRBV7-9 and TRBJ1-3; 7 bases align to TRBD1. This CDR3 is 14 amino acids long. V shed 5 bases, J shed 1 base, and the junction held 2 bases outside the gene matches. Germline CDR1 is SEHNR and CDR2 is FQNEAQ (reference sequence). CDR3 bases: TGTGCCAGCAGCCCGACAGGGTCTGGAAACACCATATATTTT. Translating gives CASSPTGSGNTIYF.

This clone was detected once. The V call is TRBV30, the J call TRBJ2-5; D is perhaps TRBD1 (6 bases). CDR3 length: 14 residues. Per the germline V gene, CDR1 is GTSNPN and CDR2 is SVGIG (reference sequence). V was shortened by 3 bases and J by 0 bases, with 11 bases between the two germline ends. The CDR3 region has the DNA TGTGCCTGGAGGACAGGACTCTACCAAGAGACCCAGTACTTC. The encoded protein is CAWRTGLYQETQYF. Complete variable domain (other parts from reference TRBV30 and TRBJ2-5): SQTIHQWPATLVQPVGSPLSLECTVEGTSNPNLYWYRQAAGRGLQLLFYSVGIGQISSEVPQNLSASRPQDRQFILSSKKLLLSDSGFYLCAWRTGLYQETQYFGPGTRLLVL.

The chain links TRBV7-9 to TRBJ2-1, with 7 bases matching TRBD2. The V gene's germline CDR1 is SEHNR and CDR2 FQNEAQ (reference sequence). CDR3 size: 15 residues. With V trimmed by 3 bases and J by 5 bases, 7 bases remained unmatched. CDR3: CASSFWAGVDNEQFF. DNA for the CDR3: TGTGCCAGCAGCTTTTGGGCGGGAGTCGACAATGAGCAGTTCTTC. The full variable domain, its missing parts supplied by reference TRBV7-9 and TRBJ2-1, is DTGVSQNPRHKITKRGQNVTFRCDPISEHNRLYWYRQTLGQGPEFLTYFQNEAQLEKSRLLSDRFSAERPKGSFSTLEIQRTEQGDSAMYLCASSFWAGVDNEQFFGPGTRLTVL.

The V call is TRBV7-6, the J call TRBJ2-7; 8 nucleotides align to TRBD2. Trimming at V came to 0 bases and at J to 0 bases, leaving 7 bases not matched to a gene. CDR1 is SGHVS, CDR2 FNYEAQ, per germline. CDR3 length equals 17 residues. DNA of the CDR3: TGTGCCAGCAGCTTAGCGGTGGCAGCGGGAGCCTCCTACGAGCAGTACTTC. Its protein product is CASSLAVAAGASYEQYF. The full variable domain, its missing parts supplied by reference TRBV7-6 and TRBJ2-7, is GAGVSQSPRYKVTKRGQDVALRCDPISGHVSLYWYRQALGQGPEFLTYFNYEAQQDKSGLPNDRFSAERPEGSISTLTIQRTEQRDSAMYRCASSLAVAAGASYEQYFGPGTRLTVT.

The chain employs TRBV7-2 and TRBJ1-4; D might be TRBD1 (6 bases). Germline lookup yields CDR1 SGHTA and CDR2 FQGNSA. V lost 1 base and J 7 bases, leaving 16 bases between the germline ends. CDR3 size: 16 residues. The CDR3 nucleotides read TGTGCCAGCAGCTTAGATGGGGGGGGCAGGAGTGAAAAACTGTTTTTT. It encodes CASSLDGGGRSEKLFF.

J is TRBJ2-7 and V is TRBV27; 7 bases match TRBD1. Germline V gene lookup returns CDR1 MNHEY and CDR2 SMNVEV (reference sequence). The CDR3 spans 13 residues. Trimming took 3 bases from V and 6 from J; bases not matched to a gene: 5. Written as DNA, the CDR3 is TGTGCCAGCAGTTTGAGGGGGCGAGGCGAGCAGTACTTC. Protein sequence: CASSLRGRGEQYF.

This clone was found once. The rearrangement joins TRBV4-1 to TRBJ2-1; weak D call: TRBD1 (6 bases). This CDR3 region has 15 residues. Between the trimmed V and J ends, which lost 4 bases and 5 bases, there was a span of 15 bases. Germline V gene sequence: CDR1 MGHRA, CDR2 YSYEKL. CDR3 region: CASSPDRRTNNEQFF. The CDR3 bases are TGCGCCAGCAGCCCCGACAGGCGCACCAACAATGAGCAGTTCTTC.

The chain links TRBV5-4 to TRBJ2-5; 11 bases agree with TRBD2. Trimming removed 4 bases from V and 1 base from J; junction bases left unmatched: 3. The CDR3 runs to 15 residues. Germline values: CDR1 SGHNT, CDR2 YYREEE (reference sequence). The CDR3 sequence is CASSIGTSGQETQYF. Here the CDR3 DNA reads TGTGCCAGCAGCATAGGGACTAGCGGCCAAGAGACCCAGTACTTC.

This chain uses TRBV11-2 with TRBJ2-7, with 7 positions matching TRBD1. Germline values: CDR1 SGHAT, CDR2 FQNNGV. Trimming removed 5 bases from V and 5 bases from J; junction bases left unmatched: 12. The length of the CDR3 is 15 residues. CDR3 sequence (DNA): TGTGCCAGCAGCCCACTTGGACAGGAGATAGACGAGCAGTACTTC. Residues: CASSPLGQEIDEQYF.

The genes are TRBV7-9 and TRBJ2-7; perhaps TRBD2 as D (6 bases). CDR1 and CDR2 (germline): SEHNR, FQNEAQ (reference sequence). This CDR3 spans 13 amino acids. The V gene lost 5 bases and the J gene lost 5 bases, with 13 bases spanning the gap. CDR3 amino acids: CASSIGGGNEQYF. CDR3 in DNA: TGTGCCAGCAGCATAGGTGGGGGGAACGAGCAGTACTTC.

The gene calls are TRBV7-8 and TRBJ2-3; 10 nucleotides align to TRBD1. The CDR3 extends over 16 amino acids. V dropped 4 bases and J dropped 6; count of bases not matched to a gene: 10. Germline CDR1 is SGHVS and CDR2 is FQNEAQ. CDR3 DNA sequence: TGTGCCAGCAGCTCATACGACAGGGGGCGTGGGGATACGCAGTATTTT. This translates into CASSSYDRGRGDTQYF.

This chain links TRBV5-4 with TRBJ1-2, with D hard to call. Trimming cost V 1 base and J 5 bases, with 15 bases left between them. The CDR3 loop spans 15 amino acids. The germline V gene encodes CDR1 SGHNT and CDR2 YYREEE (reference sequence). CDR3 protein: CASSLIDTPGYGYTF. The CDR3 DNA is TGTGCCAGCAGCTTGATCGATACCCCAGGATATGGCTACACCTTC.

This sequence joins TRBV28 and TRBJ1-2, with unresolved D. Germline V gives CDR1 MDHEN, CDR2 SYDVKM. V lost 1 base, J lost 3 bases, and 3 bases lay in between. This CDR3 spans 12 amino acids. DNA of the CDR3: TGTGCCAGCAGTTTATCAGACTATGGCTACACCTTC. Its protein is CASSLSDYGYTF.

The chain is built from TRBV28 and TRBJ1-1; D unclear. The length of the CDR3 is 14 residues. Germline CDR1 is MDHEN and CDR2 is SYDVKM. V lost 5 bases to trimming and J lost 2 bases, with 12 bases between them. As DNA, the CDR3 is TGTGCCAGCAGTCGGGATGGTGGCAACACTGAAGCTTTCTTT. Encoded protein: CASSRDGGNTEAFF.